Below are 18 T cell receptor beta chains sequenced from a single sample in a study of blood T cell repertoires in COVID-19. Only in-frame clones appear in the TCRdb table, and some are missing; sequencing was by immunoSEQ multiplex PCR. The sample lists approximately 66,000 clones, roughly 90% occurring once. Sequenced input: peripheral blood. The receptors derive from a woman between 50 and 59 years old with active or convalescent COVID-19.

The chain has TRBV18 and TRBJ2-1; 9 bases agree with TRBD1. Germline-derived CDR1 and CDR2 are KGHSH and LQKENI. After removal of 3 bases from V and 7 bases from J, the junction contained 4 bases not matched to a gene. The CDR3 runs to 14 residues. Here the CDR3 reads CASSPRDRVNEQFF. CDR3 DNA: TGTGCCAGCTCACCTAGGGACAGGGTAAATGAGCAGTTCTTC.

The chain carries TRBV14 and TRBJ2-5; D remains ambiguous. Per the germline V gene, CDR1 is SGHDN and CDR2 is FVKESK. There are 13 residues in the CDR3. V lost 1 base and J lost 6, with 9 bases in between. The CDR3 protein is CASSQGDIKTQYF. In DNA form, the CDR3 reads TGTGCCAGCAGCCAAGGAGACATAAAGACCCAGTACTTC.

CDR3 bases: TGCGCCAGCAGCTCACAGGGCACAACTAATGAAAAACTGTTTTTT. This encodes CASSSQGTTNEKLFF. This chain joins TRBV5-1 and TRBJ1-4; D perhaps matches TRBD1 (6 bases). Germline V lookup: CDR1 SGHRS, CDR2 YFSETQ. Between the trimmed V and J ends, which lost 3 bases and 0 bases, there was a span of 9 bases. CDR3 length: 15 amino acids.

DNA of the CDR3: TGCAGCGTTGGTCTCCGGCGGGACAATGAGCAGTTCTTC. Amino acids: CSVGLRRDNEQFF. This chain connects TRBV29-1 to TRBJ2-1; D possibly corresponds to TRBD2 (5 bases). The germline CDR1 and CDR2 sequences are SQVTM and ANQGSEA. The V and J ends lost 4 bases and 5 bases respectively, with 12 bases between them. This CDR3 is 13 amino acids long.

The rearrangement uses TRBV9 and TRBJ2-1, with 7 bases that match TRBD2. Unmatched junction bases numbered 9, after V lost 3 bases and J lost 0 bases. Germline V gives CDR1 SGDLS, CDR2 YYNGEE. The CDR3 has 17 residues. The CDR3 DNA reads as TGTGCCAGCAGCGAACCTAGCGGAGGAAGCTCCTACAATGAGCAGTTCTTC. This sequence encodes CASSEPSGGSSYNEQFF.

The V and J genes are TRBV6-5 and TRBJ2-7; tentative D call: TRBD2 (5 bases). The CDR3 covers 14 residues. Germline V gene sequence: CDR1 MNHEY, CDR2 SVGAGI. Between the trimmed V and J ends, which lost 9 bases and 3 bases, there was a span of 18 bases. As DNA, the CDR3 is TGTGCCAGTAAAGTAGAGGGAAACCGCTACGAGCAGTACTTC. The encoded protein is CASKVEGNRYEQYF.

The genes are TRBV3-1 (or the pseudogene TRBV3-2) and TRBJ1-2; D might be TRBD1 (5 bases). This CDR3 contains 14 residues. Deletions cut 0 bases from V and 4 bases from J, with 9 bases between. Per germline, CDR1 LGHDT and CDR2 YNNKEL (reference sequence). CDR3: CASSQDKGFYGYTF. The CDR3 region has the DNA TGTGCCAGCAGCCAAGATAAGGGGTTCTATGGCTACACCTTC.

The chain couples TRBV19 to TRBJ2-1; 9 bases line up with TRBD2. J was trimmed by 7 bases and V by 6 bases; bases with no gene match: 7. The CDR3 is 14 residues long. Germline lookup yields CDR1 LNHDA and CDR2 SQIVND (reference sequence). Written as DNA, the CDR3 is TGTGCCAGTAGGGCTAGCGGGACGAGTAATGAGCAGTTCTTC. It codes for CASRASGTSNEQFF.

V and J are TRBV10-1 and TRBJ2-2; 10 bases map to TRBD1. This CDR3 contains 13 residues. Germline V gives CDR1 WNHNN, CDR2 SYGVQD (reference sequence). CDR3 in amino acids: CAGQGDNTGELFF. For the CDR3, the DNA is TGCGCTGGACAGGGGGATAACACCGGGGAGCTGTTTTTT.

The chain links TRBV6-4 to TRBJ1-2; 9 bases agree with TRBD1. CDR3 size: 15 residues. J was trimmed by 4 bases and V by 2 bases; bases with no gene match: 5. CDR1 MRHNA and CDR2 SNTAGT come from the germline V gene. This CDR3 reads CASSDGTGLPYGYTF. The CDR3 coding sequence is TGTGCCAGCAGTGACGGGACAGGGTTGCCCTATGGCTACACCTTC.

The rearrangement links TRBV4-1 to TRBJ1-3; possibly TRBD1 for D (5 bases). This CDR3 comprises 16 residues. V lost 2 bases and J 2 bases, leaving 13 bases between the germline ends. Germline lookup yields CDR1 MGHRA and CDR2 YSYEKL. The DNA of the CDR3 is TGCGCCAGCAGCCAATCCCCGGGACTGACTGGAAACACCATATATTTT. Its translation: CASSQSPGLTGNTIYF.

The rearrangement links TRBV2 to TRBJ1-1; D call uncertain. The CDR3 extends over 11 amino acids. Trimming removed 9 bases at V and 4 bases at J, with 9 bases between. Germline CDR1 SNHLY, CDR2 FYNNEI. The CDR3 DNA sequence: TGTGCCAGTCGCATAGTCACTGAAGCTTTCTTT. Protein sequence: CASRIVTEAFF.

As regards this clone: A junction boundary mismatches the germline segment, possibly from a read error. CDR3 amino acids: CASTLVFGKTGELFF. The CDR3 bases are TGTGCCAGCACCTTAGTATTCGGGAAAACCGGGGAGCTGTTTTTT. The rearrangement joins TRBV7-2 to TRBJ2-2; maybe TRBD2 (5 bases). CDR3 length: 15 amino acids. From germline, CDR1 is SGHTA and CDR2 FQGNSA.

The chain combines TRBV30 with TRBJ2-4, with D tentatively TRBD1 (5 bases). The ends were cut back, 3 bases at V and 3 bases at J, with 21 bases in the middle. CDR1 and CDR2 (germline): GTSNPN, SVGIG (reference sequence). There are 17 residues in the CDR3. The DNA of the CDR3 is TGTGCCTGGAGCCCTTTTGGCTTCGACAGCAACAAAAACATTCAGTACTTC. It yields the protein CAWSPFGFDSNKNIQYF.

The chain carries TRBV5-4 and TRBJ2-6; D is ambiguous. Looked up from germline, CDR1 is SGHNT and CDR2 is YYREEE (reference sequence). There are 13 residues in the CDR3. Trimming stripped 2 bases from V and 7 bases from J, with 7 bases between. For the CDR3, the DNA is TGTGCCAGCAGCTTCGCAGGAGCCAACGTCCTGACTTTC. The encoded protein is CASSFAGANVLTF.

J is TRBJ2-3 and V is TRBV6-4, with TRBD2 matching over 7 bases. After removal of 3 bases from V and 1 base from J, the junction contained 4 bases not matched to a gene. This CDR3 has 15 amino acids. CDR1 MRHNA and CDR2 SNTAGT come from the germline V gene. This CDR3 reads CASSEGGSGTDTQYF. For the CDR3, the DNA is TGTGCCAGCAGTGAAGGCGGGAGCGGCACAGATACGCAGTATTTT.

This rearrangement joins TRBV29-1 to TRBJ1-5; 8 bases align to TRBD1. The CDR3 runs to 13 residues. Germline V lookup: CDR1 SQVTM, CDR2 ANQGSEA. V shed 5 bases, J shed 3 bases, and the junction held 3 bases outside the gene matches. CDR3 amino acids: CSVTGGVNQPQHF. The CDR3 region has the DNA TGCAGCGTTACAGGGGGGGTCAATCAGCCCCAGCATTTT.

This rearrangement joins TRBV11-3 to TRBJ2-1, with 15 bases that match TRBD2. This CDR3 comprises 15 residues. Germline CDR1 is SGHNT and CDR2 is YENEEA. The J segment lost 9 bases and the V segment lost 4 bases, leaving 4 bases of the junction unmatched. CDR3 loop: CASSSGLAGGTEQFF. CDR3 DNA: TGTGCCAGCAGCTCGGGACTAGCGGGAGGCACTGAGCAGTTCTTC. Complete variable domain (other parts from reference TRBV11-3 and TRBJ2-1): EAGVVQSPRYKIIEKKQPVAFWCNPISGHNTLYWYLQNLGQGPELLIRYENEEAVDDSQLPKDRFSAERLKGVDSTLKIQPAELGDSAVYLCASSSGLAGGTEQFFGPGTRLTVL.